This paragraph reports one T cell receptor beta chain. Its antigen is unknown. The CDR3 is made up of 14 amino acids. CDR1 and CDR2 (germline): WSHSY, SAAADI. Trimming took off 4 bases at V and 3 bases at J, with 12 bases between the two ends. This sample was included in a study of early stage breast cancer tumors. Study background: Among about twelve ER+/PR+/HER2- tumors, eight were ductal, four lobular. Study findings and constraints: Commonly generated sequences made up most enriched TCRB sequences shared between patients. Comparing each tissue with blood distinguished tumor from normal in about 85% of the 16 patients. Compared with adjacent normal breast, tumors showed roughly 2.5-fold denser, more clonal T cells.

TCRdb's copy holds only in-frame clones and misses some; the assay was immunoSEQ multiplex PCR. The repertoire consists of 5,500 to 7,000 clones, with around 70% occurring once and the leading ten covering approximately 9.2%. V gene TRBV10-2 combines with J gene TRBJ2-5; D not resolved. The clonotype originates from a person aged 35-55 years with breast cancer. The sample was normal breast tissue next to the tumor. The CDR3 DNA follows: TGCGCCAGCAGTGTCCGACTGGGTAAAGAGACCCAGTACTTC. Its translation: CASSVRLGKETQYF.